This T cell receptor beta chain was profiled in a study of T-cell memory formation after mild COVID-19 (dated by TCRdb to the early 2020s). Describing the broader study: Most TCR sequence clusters were specific to one of the two donors. In a couple of donors, T-cell clones that expanded and contracted after mild COVID-19 were tracked by sequencing TCRalpha and TCRbeta repertoires over time. The cohort was made up of two young adult volunteers, one female and one male, who were previously healthy. Broad study findings and their caveats: From day 15 to 85, contracting clones showed balanced CD4/CD8 phenotypes, whereas a second wave of clones that expanded from day 15 to 37 leaned towards CD4+. Some responding clones were detected in pre-infection memory, which suggested that pre-existing cross-reactive memory T cells had joined the SARS-CoV-2 response. The study included only a couple of mild cases, and larger cohorts that include severe cases with pre-infection samples were judged to be necessary. Contracting CD4+ clones were located mainly in the CM and EM memory subsets, whereas CD8+ clones were found to be enriched in EMRA. Whether the second-wave clones peaking on day 37 were SARS-CoV-2 specific was not confirmed.

PBMCs were isolated by Ficoll-Paque density gradient centrifugation. As to this clonotype: The clone's antigen remains unknown. Per-base quality was not reported, and no clone a single base away is much larger than it.

Including cysteine and phenylalanine, the CDR3 has 15 amino acids. CDR3 DNA is the only sequence kept; it has 45 bases, read in frame from the first base. At the junction V is shortened by 0 bases and J by 3 bases, with 11 bases in between. The germline V gene supplies CDR1 MGHRA and CDR2 YSYEKL. The sample was run on an Illumina NovaSeq 6000. TCRalpha and TCRbeta cDNA libraries were built by 5'RACE with constant-segment primers, adding sample barcodes and unique molecular identifiers. RNA was extracted from every sample with Trizol reagent. Library amplification was performed in two PCR steps, and a second sample barcode and Illumina TruSeq adapters were introduced in the second step. The libraries were sequenced on an Illumina NovaSeq using 2 x 150 bp paired-end reads. Per the original workflow: Demultiplexing of reads and collapsing into UMI-guided consensus sequences were performed with migec v1.2.7. Using mixcr v2.1.11, the UMI consensuses were aligned to TRA and TRB V and J templates and assembled into clonotypes. Expanded or contracted clonotypes were those called significant by both edgeR and NoisET, with noise models trained on biological replicates. edgeR calls used a false discovery rate-adjusted p below 0.01 and a log2 fold-change threshold of 1. PCA with hierarchical clustering of max-normalized trajectories of the 1000 most abundant clonotypes was used as exploratory dynamics analysis. The CD4 or CD8 phenotype of responding clones was assigned using the separately sequenced CD4+ and CD8+ repertoires. The public reads were reprocessed in TCRdb via fastp at Q25 and MiXCR, keeping in-frame beta chains. Entries are consolidated by CDR3 protein sequence, retaining the most common genes and DNA. The V and J calls here are based on TCRdb, not the publication. The sample yields 550,000 to 700,000 distinct CDR3 sequences; roughly a sixth were counted once. The ten largest clonotypes hold just over 8% of the sample.

Recombination linked TRBV4-1 to TRBJ1-2; TRBD1 is perhaps the D gene, given 5 matching bases. Sequenced sample: PBMCs or a T cell subset sorted from them (not recorded which). The clonotype comes from an adult woman who had mild COVID-19 (a few samples of this study predate the infection). The sample titles of this study are shuffled in the database, so cell type and time point are left out; the donor was told from shared clones. The DNA reads as follows: TGCGCCAGCAGCCAAGATGAGGGGATCGACTATGGCTACACCTTC. Its protein reads: CASSQDEGIDYGYTF.